Sequencing of this TCR beta chain was carried out in a study of monozygotic twins with inflammatory bowel disease. Skipping T cell sorting, the study isolated total RNA directly from whole blood. As for this clonotype: Antigen: not known.

Total RNA amounting to about 4,000 ng went into each TCR library. Following a re-call of the 5' RACE reads, TCRdb has one entry per CDR3 protein and lacks DNA. Recorded for this sample: roughly 170,000 distinct CDR3 sequences. Whole-study findings and limits: Immunosuppressive treatments differing between patients may have added repertoire variability. The analysis yielded no support for one strong signal or clonotype associated with IBD.

The CDR3 has 11 residues. Germline-derived CDR1 and CDR2 are LGHNA and YNFKEQ. Sequencing input: blood. This receptor was obtained from a human donor with ulcerative colitis or Crohn's disease, or a healthy co-twin of an affected twin (not recorded which). The rearrangement joins TRBV4-2 to TRBJ1-2. CDR3 in amino acids: CASSQGHRYTF.